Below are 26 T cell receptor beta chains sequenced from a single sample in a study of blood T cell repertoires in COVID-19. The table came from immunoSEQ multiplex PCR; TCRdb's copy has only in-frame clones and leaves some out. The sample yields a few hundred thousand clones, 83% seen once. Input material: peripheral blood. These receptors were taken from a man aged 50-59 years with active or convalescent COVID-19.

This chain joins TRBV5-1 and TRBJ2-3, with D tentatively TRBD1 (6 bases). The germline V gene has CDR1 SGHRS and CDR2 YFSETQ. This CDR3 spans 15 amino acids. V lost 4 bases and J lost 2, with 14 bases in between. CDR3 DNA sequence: TGCGCCAGCAGCCCGGGGACAATAGTCACAGATACGCAGTATTTT. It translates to CASSPGTIVTDTQYF.

CDR3 sequence (DNA): TGTGCCAGCAGCCCGGGGGTTCGCAATCAGCCCCAGCATTTT. It encodes CASSPGVRNQPQHF. This chain connects TRBV6-5 to TRBJ1-5; D possibly corresponds to TRBD1 (5 bases). Trimming shortened V by 6 bases and J by 2 bases, and 11 bases separated the two germline ends. The CDR3 consists of 14 residues. Germline loops: CDR1 MNHEY, CDR2 SVGAGI.

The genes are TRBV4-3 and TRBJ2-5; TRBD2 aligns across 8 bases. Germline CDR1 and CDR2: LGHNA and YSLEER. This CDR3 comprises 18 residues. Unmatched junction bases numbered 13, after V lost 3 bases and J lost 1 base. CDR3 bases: TGCGCCAGCAGCCAGGGGACTAGAGGGGAAATGTCCCAAGAGACCCAGTACTTC. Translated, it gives CASSQGTRGEMSQETQYF.

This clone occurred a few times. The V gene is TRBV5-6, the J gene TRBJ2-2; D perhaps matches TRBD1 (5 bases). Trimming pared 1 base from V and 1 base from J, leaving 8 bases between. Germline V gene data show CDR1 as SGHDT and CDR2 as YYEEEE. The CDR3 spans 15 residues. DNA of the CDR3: TGTGCCAGCAGCTTGTGGGGCCGGAACACCGGGGAGCTGTTTTTT. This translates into CASSLWGRNTGELFF.

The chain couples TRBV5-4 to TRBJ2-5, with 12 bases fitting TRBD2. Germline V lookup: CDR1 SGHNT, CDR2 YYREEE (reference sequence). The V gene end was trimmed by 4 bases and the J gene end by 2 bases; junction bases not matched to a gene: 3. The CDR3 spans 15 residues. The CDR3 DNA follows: TGTGCCAGCAGCCTAGGACTAGCGGGACAAGAGACCCAGTACTTC. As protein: CASSLGLAGQETQYF.

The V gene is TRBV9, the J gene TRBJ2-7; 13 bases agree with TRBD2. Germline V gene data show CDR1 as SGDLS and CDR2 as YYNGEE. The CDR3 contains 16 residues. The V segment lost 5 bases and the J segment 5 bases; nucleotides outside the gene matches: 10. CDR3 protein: CASSARTSGSKHEQYF. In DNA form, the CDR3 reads TGTGCCAGCAGTGCGAGGACTAGCGGGAGTAAACACGAGCAGTACTTC.

The CDR3: CASSIQGSMNTEAFF. For the CDR3, the DNA is TGTGCCAGCAGCATTCAGGGGAGCATGAACACTGAAGCTTTCTTT. The chain links TRBV5-4 to TRBJ1-1; a possible D gene is TRBD1 (6 bases). The V end lost 4 bases, the J end lost 0 bases, and 13 bases lay between the germline ends. CDR1 SGHNT and CDR2 YYREEE come from the germline V gene (reference sequence). This CDR3 contains 15 residues.

CDR3: CSVVPGLRAYNEQFF. CDR3 DNA: TGCAGCGTTGTGCCGGGACTGCGGGCCTACAATGAGCAGTTCTTC. The chain recombines TRBV29-1 with TRBJ2-1; D is possibly TRBD2 (6 bases). The CDR3 runs to 15 residues. From germline, CDR1 is SQVTM and CDR2 ANQGSEA. V dropped 4 bases and J dropped 2 bases, with 15 bases sitting between them.

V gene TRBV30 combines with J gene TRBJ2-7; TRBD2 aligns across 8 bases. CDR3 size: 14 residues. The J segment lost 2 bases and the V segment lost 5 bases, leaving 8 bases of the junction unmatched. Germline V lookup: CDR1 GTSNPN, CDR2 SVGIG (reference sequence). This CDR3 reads CAWARGGNTYEQYF. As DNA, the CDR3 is TGTGCCTGGGCTCGGGGGGGGAATACCTACGAGCAGTACTTC.

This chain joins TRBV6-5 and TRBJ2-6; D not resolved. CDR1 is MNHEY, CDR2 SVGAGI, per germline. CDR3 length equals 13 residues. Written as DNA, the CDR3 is TGTGCTGTGCGGAGTTCTGGGGCCAACGTCCTGACTTTC. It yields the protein CAVRSSGANVLTF.

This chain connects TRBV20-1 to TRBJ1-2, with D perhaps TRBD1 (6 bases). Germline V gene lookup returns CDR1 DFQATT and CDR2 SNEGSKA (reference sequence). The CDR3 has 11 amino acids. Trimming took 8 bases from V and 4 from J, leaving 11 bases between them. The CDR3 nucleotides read TGCAGTACCACAGGGCGCTATGGCTACACCTTC. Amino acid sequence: CSTTGRYGYTF.

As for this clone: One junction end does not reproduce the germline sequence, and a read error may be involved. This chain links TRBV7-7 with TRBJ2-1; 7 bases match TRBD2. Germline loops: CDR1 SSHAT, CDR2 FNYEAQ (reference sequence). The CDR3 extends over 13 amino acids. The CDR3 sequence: CASSFGLDNEQFF. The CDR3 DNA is TGTGCTAGCAGCTTTGGACTAGACAATGAGCAGTTCTTC.

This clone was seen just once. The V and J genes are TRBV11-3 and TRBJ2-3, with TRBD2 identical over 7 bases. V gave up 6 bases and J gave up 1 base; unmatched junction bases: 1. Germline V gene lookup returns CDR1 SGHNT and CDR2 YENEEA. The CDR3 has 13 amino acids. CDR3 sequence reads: CASSGRGTDTQYF. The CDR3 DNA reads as TGTGCCAGCAGTGGGAGGGGCACAGATACGCAGTATTTT.

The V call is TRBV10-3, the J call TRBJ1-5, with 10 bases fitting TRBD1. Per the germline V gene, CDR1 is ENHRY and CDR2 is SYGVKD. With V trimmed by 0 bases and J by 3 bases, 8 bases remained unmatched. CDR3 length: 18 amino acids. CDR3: CAISESLGQGRDNQPQHF. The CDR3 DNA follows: TGTGCCATCAGTGAGTCGCTGGGACAGGGGAGGGACAATCAGCCCCAGCATTTT.

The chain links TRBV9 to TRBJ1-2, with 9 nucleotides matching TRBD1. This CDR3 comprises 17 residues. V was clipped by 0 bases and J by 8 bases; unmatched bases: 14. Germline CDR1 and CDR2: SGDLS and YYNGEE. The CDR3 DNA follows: TGTGCCAGCAGCGTAGGACCCGCGGGACAGGGTATGGGCGGCTACACCTTC. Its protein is CASSVGPAGQGMGGYTF.

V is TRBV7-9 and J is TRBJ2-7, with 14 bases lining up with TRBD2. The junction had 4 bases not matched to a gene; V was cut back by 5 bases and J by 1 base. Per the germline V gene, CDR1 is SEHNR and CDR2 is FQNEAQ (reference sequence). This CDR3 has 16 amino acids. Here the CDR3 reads CASSPGTSGSSYEQYF. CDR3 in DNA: TGTGCCAGCAGCCCTGGGACTAGCGGGAGTTCCTACGAGCAGTACTTC.

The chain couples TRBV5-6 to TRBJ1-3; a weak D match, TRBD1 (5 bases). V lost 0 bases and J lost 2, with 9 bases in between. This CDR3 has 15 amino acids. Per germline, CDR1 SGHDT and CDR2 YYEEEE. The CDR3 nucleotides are TGTGCCAGCAGCTTGGGCAGGGCGACTGGAAACACCATATATTTT. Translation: CASSLGRATGNTIYF.

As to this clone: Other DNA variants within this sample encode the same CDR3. The CDR3 loop reads CASSLGGANYGYTF. CDR3 nucleotide sequence: TGTGCCAGCAGTCTCGGGGGGGCTAACTATGGCTACACCTTC. The chain uses TRBV28 and TRBJ1-2; tentative D call: TRBD1 (5 bases). Germline V gives CDR1 MDHEN, CDR2 SYDVKM. Trimming cost V 5 bases and J 0 bases, with 10 bases left between them. CDR3 size: 14 residues.

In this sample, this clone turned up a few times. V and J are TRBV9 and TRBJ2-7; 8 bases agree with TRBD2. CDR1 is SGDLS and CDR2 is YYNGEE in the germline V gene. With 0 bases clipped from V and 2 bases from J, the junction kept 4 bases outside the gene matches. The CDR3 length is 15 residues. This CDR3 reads CASSVGTSQTYEQYF. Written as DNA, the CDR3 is TGTGCCAGCAGCGTAGGGACTAGCCAGACCTACGAGCAGTACTTC. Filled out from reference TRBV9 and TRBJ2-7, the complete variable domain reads DSGVTQTPKHLITATGQRVTLRCSPRSGDLSVYWYQQSLDQGLQFLIQYYNGEERAKGNILERFSAQQFPDLHSELNLSSLELGDSALYFCASSVGTSQTYEQYFGPGTRLTVT.

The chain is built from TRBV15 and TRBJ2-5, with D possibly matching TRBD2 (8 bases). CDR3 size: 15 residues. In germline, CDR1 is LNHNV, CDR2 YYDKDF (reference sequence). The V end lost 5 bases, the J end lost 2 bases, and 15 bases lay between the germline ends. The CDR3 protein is CATSRSGGQQETQYF. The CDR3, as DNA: TGTGCCACCAGCCGAAGCGGGGGACAGCAAGAGACCCAGTACTTC.

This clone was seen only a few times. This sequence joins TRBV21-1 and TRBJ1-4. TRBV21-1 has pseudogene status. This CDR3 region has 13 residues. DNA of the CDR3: TGTGCCAGCAGCAAAGGCGGCGGACTGAAACTGTTTTTT. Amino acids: CASSKGGGLKLFF.

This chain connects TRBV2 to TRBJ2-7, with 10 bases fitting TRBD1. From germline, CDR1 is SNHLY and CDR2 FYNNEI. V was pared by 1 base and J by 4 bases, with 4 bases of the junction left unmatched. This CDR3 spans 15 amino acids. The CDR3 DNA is TGTGCCAGCAGTGAAGAGGGACAGGGGTCGTACGAGCAGTACTTC. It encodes CASSEEGQGSYEQYF.

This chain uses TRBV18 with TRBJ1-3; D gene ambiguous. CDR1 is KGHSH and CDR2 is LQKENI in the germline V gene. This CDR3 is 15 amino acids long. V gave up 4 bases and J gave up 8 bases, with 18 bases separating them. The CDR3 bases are TGTGCCAGCTCACAAAGTCAGAGACTCGGAGACACCATATATTTT. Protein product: CASSQSQRLGDTIYF.

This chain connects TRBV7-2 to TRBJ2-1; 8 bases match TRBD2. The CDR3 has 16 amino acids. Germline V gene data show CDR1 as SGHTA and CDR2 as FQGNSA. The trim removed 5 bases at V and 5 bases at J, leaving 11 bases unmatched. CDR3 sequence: CASSRGGFTSNNEQFF. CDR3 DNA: TGTGCCAGCAGCCGGGGGGGCTTTACTTCTAACAATGAGCAGTTCTTC.

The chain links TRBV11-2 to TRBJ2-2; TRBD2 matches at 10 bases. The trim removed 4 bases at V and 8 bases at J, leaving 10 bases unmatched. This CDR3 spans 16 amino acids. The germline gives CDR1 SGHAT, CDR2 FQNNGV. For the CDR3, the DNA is TGTGCCAGCAGCTCCCTCAGCGGGGGGGCTGGTGGGGAGCTGTTTTTT. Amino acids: CASSSLSGGAGGELFF.

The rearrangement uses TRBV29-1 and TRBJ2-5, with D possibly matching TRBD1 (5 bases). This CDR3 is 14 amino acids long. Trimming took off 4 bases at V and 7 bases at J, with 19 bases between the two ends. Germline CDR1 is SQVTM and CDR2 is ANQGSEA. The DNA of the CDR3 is TGCAGCGTTGTCCCACAGACAGCATCAGGGACCCAGTACTTC. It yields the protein CSVVPQTASGTQYF.